This TCR beta chain was captured in a study (dated by TCRdb to 2015 to 2016). This clonotype was detected a few times. Its cognate antigen has yet to be identified. There are no base qualities to consult, and no much larger clone falls within one base. The receptor library was made with RT-PCR. The run used an Illumina MiSeq. Using fastp at Q25 and MiXCR, TCRdb reprocessed the public reads and kept productive beta chains. Each CDR3 protein appears once, grouped with its most common genes and DNA. The sample yields hundreds of thousands of distinct CDR3 sequences; approximately 15% were counted once. The top ten clones comprise roughly 3.9% of the sample. V is cut by 4 bases and J by 5 bases, and the space between the germline ends is 14 bases. Measured from the cysteine to the phenylalanine, the CDR3 is 14 residues long. The entry retains the CDR3 DNA only, 42 bases that are in frame from base 1. Looking up the germline V gene (reference sequence) yields CDR1 MNHNY and CDR2 SVGAGI.

The receptor was isolated from a female donor in good health, serving as a healthy control. The V gene is TRBV6-6 and the J gene is TRBJ1-1, and perhaps TRBD1 as D gene, on 5 matching bases. The sequenced material came from memory CD4+ T cells from blood. The bases read TGTGCCAGCAGTTGGCAGGAGGGGAGGACTGAAGCTTTCTTT. Translated, this is CASSWQEGRTEAFF.